Following are 2 T cell receptor beta chains from one sample sequenced in a study of T cells in Graves' hyperthyroidism and ophthalmopathy (dated by TCRdb to between 2018 and 2021). The library was built by means of multiplex PCR. Sequencing was performed on an Illumina HiSeq 2000. The TCR beta CDR3 regions were amplified from the RNA transcripts. For the first round of RT-PCR on the TCR CDR3, the HTBI primer set was used together with the Qiagen OneStep RT-PCR kit. TCRdb trimmed public reads at Q25 via fastp, called clones via MiXCR and kept in-frame beta chains. Each entry is one CDR3 protein sequence, shown with its most common DNA and genes. In this sample the table shows roughly 740,000 distinct CDR3 sequences, about a sixth of which occur a single time. The ten largest clones take up about 8.4% of the sample. Sequencing used blood. Receptor source: a man in his late teens or twenties with Graves' hyperthyroidism.

This clonotype showed up many times. The chain uses TRBV6-6 and TRBJ1-4, with D unclear. The CDR3 has 15 amino acids. Trimming cost V 0 bases and J 7 bases, with 12 bases left between them. CDR1 is MNHNY and CDR2 is SVGAGI in the germline V gene (reference sequence). The CDR3 spells CASSYSPTEFEKLFF. The CDR3 DNA sequence: TGTGCCAGCAGTTACTCGCCAACCGAATTTGAAAAACTGTTTTTT.

This clonotype has just a few counts. The V call is TRBV4-2, the J call TRBJ2-5; TRBD1 aligns across 7 bases. This CDR3 has 14 residues. V was pared by 1 base and J by 3 bases, with 2 bases of the junction left unmatched. Germline-derived CDR1 and CDR2 are LGHNA and YNFKEQ. This CDR3 is CASSQGGQKETQYF. DNA for the CDR3: TGTGCCAGCAGCCAAGGGGGACAGAAAGAGACCCAGTACTTC.